These 5 T cell receptor beta chains originate from one sample sequenced in a study of early T cells in non-severe SARS-CoV-2 infection. TCRdb reanalysed the 5' RACE reads using MiXCR and keeps one entry per CDR3 protein. The sample consists of 40,000 to 55,000 distinct CDR3 sequences, about 23% of them appearing once. This specimen consisted of whole blood, obtained at baseline. These receptors were collected from an adult who was a healthcare worker with PCR-confirmed SARS-CoV-2 infection or an uninfected control (not recorded which).

This clonotype was recorded at least ten times. The chain couples TRBV20-1 to TRBJ2-1; 11 nucleotides line up with TRBD2. V shed 2 bases, J shed 7 bases, and the junction held 13 bases outside the gene matches. The germline gives CDR1 DFQATT, CDR2 SNEGSKA (reference sequence). The CDR3 is 17 amino acids. The DNA of the CDR3 is TGCAGTGCTAGAACGACTAGCGGGGCGGCCTTAAGGAATGAGCAGTTCTTC. This codes for CSARTTSGAALRNEQFF.

The chain recombines TRBV7-9 with TRBJ1-4, with unresolved D. CDR1 and CDR2 from the germline V gene are SEHNR and FQNEAQ (reference sequence). V was trimmed by 3 bases and J by 1 base, leaving 6 bases between them. The CDR3 is made up of 14 amino acids. The CDR3 sequence is CASSLAGTNEKLFF. CDR3 coding DNA: TGTGCCAGCAGCTTGGCGGGAACTAATGAAAAACTGTTTTTT.

This clonotype has at least ten counts. This chain uses TRBV20-1 with TRBJ2-7, with D uncertain. Germline CDR1 and CDR2: DFQATT and SNEGSKA (reference sequence). Trimming removed 6 bases at V and 9 bases at J, with 15 bases between. CDR3 length: 11 amino acids. The CDR3 DNA is TGCAGTGCGTCACTATGGGCGAGGCAGTACTTC. Translated: CSASLWARQYF.

This clonotype has a handful of counts. V usage is TRBV20-1 and J usage is TRBJ1-6, with TRBD1 matching 7 bases. The length of the CDR3 is 17 residues. Germline CDR1 DFQATT, CDR2 SNEGSKA (reference sequence). The V and J ends lost 1 base and 4 bases, in that order; junction bases with no gene match: 10. CDR3: CSARVRDSPHYNSPLHF. Here the CDR3 DNA reads TGCAGTGCTAGAGTCCGGGACAGTCCTCATTATAATTCACCCCTCCACTTT.

In this sample, this clonotype is medium-sized. This chain uses TRBV30 with TRBJ2-2; D perhaps matches TRBD1 (5 bases). The CDR3 contains 15 residues. Germline V gives CDR1 GTSNPN, CDR2 SVGIG (reference sequence). The ends were cut back, 2 bases at V and 5 bases at J, with 15 bases in the middle. CDR3 nucleotides: TGTGCCTGGAGTCCCCTGACAGTGACGACCGGGGAGCTGTTTTTT. This translates into CAWSPLTVTTGELFF.